This T cell receptor beta chain was captured by sequencing in a study of shared clonotypes between healthy human individuals. The protocol was immunoSEQ multiplex PCR, while the TCRdb copy is restricted to in-frame clones and leaves out a portion. This table has about 2 million clones, about 95% appearing once. It was CD45RO-negative cells, positively selected for CCR7, that made up naive CD8 cells, with terminally differentiated effector memory CD45RA+ cells excluded. V lost 5 bases to trimming and J lost 0 bases, with 11 bases between them. The CDR3 extends over 14 amino acids. Germline V gene lookup returns CDR1 SGHDT and CDR2 YYEEEE.

The chain uses TRBV5-6 and TRBJ2-5; D is perhaps TRBD2 (6 bases). The sequence derives from a man between 18 and 29 years old in good health. What was sequenced was naive CD8+ T cells sorted from blood. As DNA, the CDR3 is TGTGCCAGCAGTGAACGGGGGAACCAAGAGACCCAGTACTTC. Translating gives CASSERGNQETQYF.